This record concerns one T cell receptor beta chain sequence. The antigen is undetermined. The sample is drawn from a study of CD8 T cells in ankylosing spondylitis. The study, taken as a whole, reports: Blood of patients with ankylosing spondylitis appeared to be characterized by a TCR beta motif of several highly homologous variants. A number of the motif variants had already been described in reactive arthritis synovial fluid and blood. Disease-linked clones had a CD8+ phenotype and relatively low frequency in peripheral blood. The authors reported significant enrichment of disease-linked clones in matched ankylosing spondylitis synovial fluid.

Germline loops: CDR1 DFQATT, CDR2 SNEGSKA (reference sequence). This CDR3 is 15 amino acids long. V dropped 6 bases and J dropped 1 base, with 17 bases sitting between them. TCRdb re-called the 5' RACE reads through MiXCR, storing one row per CDR3 protein. This sample has 350,000 to 550,000 distinct CDR3 sequences, with 26% found just once. Input material: blood, either unsorted or a sorted T cell fraction (not recorded which). The sequence derives from a male donor with ankylosing spondylitis. The chain has TRBV20-1 and TRBJ2-3, with a tentative D call TRBD1 (5 bases). CDR3 sequence: CSATAPSKGTDTQYF. In nucleotides, the CDR3 is TGCAGTGCGACAGCGCCCTCAAAGGGCACAGATACGCAGTATTTT.